The sequence of this T cell receptor beta chain was determined in a study of blood T cell repertoires in COVID-19. The wider study: From the United States, Italy and Spain came samples of acute and convalescent COVID-19. PBMCs, B-cell-depleted T cells, or T cells provided the cDNA or gDNA that made up the material.

How the authors handled the data: Estimation of nucleated cell counts was performed using reference gene primer amplification. TCRdb keeps only in-frame clones here, not all; method: immunoSEQ multiplex PCR. D and trimming were read from the DNA, whereas the V and J calls and clone size are those reported in that table. In the table there are roughly 280,000 clones, roughly 90% of which are singletons. The CDR3 has 15 amino acids. V lost 9 bases to trimming and J lost 6 bases; unmatched junction nucleotides: 13. Germline V gene sequence: CDR1 SEHNR, CDR2 FQNEAQ (reference sequence). Researchers sorted participants into cohorts using their self-reported clinical history.

The sequence was obtained from a woman aged 55-75 years who had recovered from COVID-19. The chain uses TRBV7-9 and TRBJ2-1; TRBD1 matches at 8 bases. Material: PBMCs or T cells enriched from blood (not recorded which). The CDR3 loop reads CASPQTGEESNEQFF. CDR3 nucleotides: TGTGCCAGTCCTCAGACAGGGGAAGAGAGCAATGAGCAGTTCTTC.